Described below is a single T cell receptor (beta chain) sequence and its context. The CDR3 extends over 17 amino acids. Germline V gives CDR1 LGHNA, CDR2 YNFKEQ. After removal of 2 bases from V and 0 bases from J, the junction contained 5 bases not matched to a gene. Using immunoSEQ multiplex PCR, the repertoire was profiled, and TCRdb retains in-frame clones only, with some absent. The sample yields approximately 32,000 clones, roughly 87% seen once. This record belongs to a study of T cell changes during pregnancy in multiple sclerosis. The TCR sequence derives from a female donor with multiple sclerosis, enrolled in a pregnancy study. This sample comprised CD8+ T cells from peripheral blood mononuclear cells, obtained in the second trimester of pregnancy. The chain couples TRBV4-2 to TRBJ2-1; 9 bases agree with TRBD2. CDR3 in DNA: TGTGCCAGCAGCCAATCGCCGGGACTAGCCTCCTACAATGAGCAGTTCTTC. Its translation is CASSQSPGLASYNEQFF.